A single sample gave rise to the 30 T cell receptor beta chains below, sequenced in a study of vaccination effects on CD4 cells after COVID-19. These receptors have no identified antigens. The method was immunoSEQ multiplex PCR; TCRdb's version includes in-frame clones alone and lacks a portion of them. The repertoire holds about 71,000 clones, with around 76% as singletons. Antigen-specific CD4+ T cells were expanded with viral peptide pools in the ViraFEST assay before sequencing. Subsequent to about 10 days of culture, CD4+ T cells were isolated. Vaccine recipients had no previous SARS-CoV-2 infection; their nucleocapsid antibodies were negative. The sample was CD4+ T cells from PBMCs cultured with HCoV-OC43 spike peptides, taken before COVID-19 vaccination. Subset here: HCoV-OC43 spike overlapping peptide pool stimulation. Receptors were obtained from a human donor who received a COVID-19 vaccine.

This rearrangement joins TRBV15 to TRBJ2-3, with D possibly matching TRBD1 (5 bases). Germline V gene data show CDR1 as LNHNV and CDR2 as YYDKDF (reference sequence). The ends were cut back, 2 bases at V and 4 bases at J, with 7 bases in the middle. This CDR3 spans 13 amino acids. The CDR3 DNA sequence: TGTGCCACCAGCAGAAGCAGGGCAGATACGCAGTATTTT. Translation gives CATSRSRADTQYF.

This chain uses TRBV6-5 with TRBJ2-3; D gene ambiguous. Germline-derived CDR1 and CDR2 are MNHEY and SVGAGI. The V end was cut by 4 bases, the J end by 3 bases, with 14 bases between. The CDR3 length is 15 residues. CDR3 in amino acids: CASSSSFSETDTQYF. In DNA, the CDR3 is TGTGCCAGCAGTTCCTCCTTCTCGGAGACAGATACGCAGTATTTT.

The gene calls are TRBV30 and TRBJ2-5; a possible D gene is TRBD2 (6 bases). The V end lost 1 base, the J end lost 2 bases, and 8 bases lay between the germline ends. Germline V lookup: CDR1 GTSNPN, CDR2 SVGIG (reference sequence). The CDR3 has 13 residues. CDR3 nucleotide sequence: TGTGCCTGGAGTGGGGGGGTTCAAGAGACCCAGTACTTC. Protein sequence: CAWSGGVQETQYF.

The rearrangement uses TRBV3-1 (or the pseudogene TRBV3-2) and TRBJ2-5; D not certain. Trimming removed 3 bases from V and 4 bases from J, with 6 bases in between. CDR3 size: 12 residues. The germline V gene has CDR1 LGHDT and CDR2 YNNKEL (reference sequence). CDR3 loop: CASSQLGETQYF. CDR3 bases: TGTGCCAGCAGCCAGTTGGGAGAGACCCAGTACTTC.

This clone was picked up a small number of times. The rearrangement joins TRBV5-1 to TRBJ2-2, with D hard to call. Germline V CDR1 and CDR2: SGHRS, YFSETQ. CDR3 size: 16 residues. Trimming shortened V by 0 bases and J by 1 base, and 10 bases separated the two germline ends. The DNA of the CDR3 is TGCGCCAGCAGCTTGGTGCTACCCGAGAACACCGGGGAGCTGTTTTTT. As protein: CASSLVLPENTGELFF.

The chain recombines TRBV19 with TRBJ1-2; D uncertain. CDR1 and CDR2 (germline): LNHDA, SQIVND (reference sequence). The length of the CDR3 is 13 residues. V lost 5 bases to trimming and J lost 8 bases, with 15 bases between them. This CDR3 is CASSDMGSGGYTF. The CDR3 DNA sequence: TGTGCCAGTAGTGATATGGGTTCGGGCGGCTACACCTTC.

V and J are TRBV18 and TRBJ2-1; 10 nucleotides line up with TRBD2. The V and J ends lost 6 bases and 11 bases, in that order; junction bases with no gene match: 10. Germline V gene lookup returns CDR1 KGHSH and CDR2 LQKENI. The CDR3 runs 14 residues. The CDR3 protein is CASSPSSGGNQQFF. DNA for the CDR3: TGTGCCAGCTCCCCCAGTAGCGGGGGGAATCAGCAGTTCTTC.

The V call is TRBV7-2, the J call TRBJ1-2; 8 bases align to TRBD1. Germline assignment: CDR1 SGHTA and CDR2 FQGNSA. The CDR3 is 14 residues long. V lost 1 base and J lost 6; bases outside the gene matches: 4. This chain's CDR3 is CASSLDRGSNGYTF. The DNA for the CDR3 is TGTGCCAGCAGCTTAGACAGGGGGTCTAATGGCTACACCTTC. Using reference TRBV7-2 and TRBJ1-2 for the parts outside the CDR3, the full variable domain is GAGVSQSPSNKVTEKGKDVELRCDPISGHTALYWYRQSLGQGLEFLIYFQGNSAPDKSGLPSDRFSAERTGGSVSTLTIQRTQQEDSAVYLCASSLDRGSNGYTFGSGTRLTVV.

V and J are TRBV5-1 and TRBJ2-4, with D uncertain. V gave up 0 bases and J gave up 0 bases, with 7 bases separating them. CDR1 is SGHRS, CDR2 YFSETQ, per germline. The CDR3 contains 15 residues. The DNA of the CDR3 is TGCGCCAGCAGCTTGGGGTCGGTAGCCAAAAACATTCAGTACTTC. This codes for CASSLGSVAKNIQYF.

The gene calls are TRBV9 and TRBJ1-5, with D unresolved. Trimming pared 0 bases from V and 3 bases from J, leaving 10 bases between. The CDR3 length is 15 residues. CDR1 SGDLS and CDR2 YYNGEE come from the germline V gene. The CDR3 bases are TGTGCCAGCAGCGTAGGGCCCGGTAACAATCAGCCCCAGCATTTT. Translated: CASSVGPGNNQPQHF.

The chain links TRBV18 to TRBJ1-5; D unclear. The germline V gene has CDR1 KGHSH and CDR2 LQKENI. The germline V and J ends were trimmed by 3 bases and 1 base, with 13 bases remaining between them. The CDR3 length is 16 residues. The CDR3 loop reads CASSPALGGSNQPQHF. The CDR3 DNA reads TGTGCCAGCTCACCCGCCCTTGGTGGGAGCAATCAGCCCCAGCATTTT.

A few counts support this clone. This chain uses TRBV6-5 with TRBJ2-2; D is ambiguous. The CDR3 runs 13 residues. Trimming pared 2 bases from V and 7 bases from J, leaving 8 bases between. Germline values: CDR1 MNHEY, CDR2 SVGAGI. The CDR3 DNA follows: TGTGCCAGCAGTTACGATGGAATCGGGGAGCTGTTTTTT. Its protein is CASSYDGIGELFF.

The J gene is TRBJ1-4, the V gene TRBV18; no reliable D call. With 1 base removed from V and 6 bases from J, the gap between germline ends came to 9 bases. Germline loops: CDR1 KGHSH, CDR2 LQKENI. The CDR3 is 14 residues long. CDR3 protein: CASSPQGNDEKLFF. In nucleotides, the CDR3 is TGTGCCAGCTCACCACAAGGGAATGATGAAAAACTGTTTTTT.

V is TRBV6-4 and J is TRBJ2-1; no definite D call. The germline V gene has CDR1 MRHNA and CDR2 SNTAGT. CDR3 length equals 16 residues. The V and J ends lost 2 bases and 1 base respectively, with 12 bases between them. The CDR3 region is CASSDLPSRSYNEQFF. The DNA of the CDR3 is TGTGCCAGCAGTGACCTCCCCTCGAGGTCCTACAATGAGCAGTTCTTC.

The chain is built from TRBV2 and TRBJ1-5; D not resolved. V dropped 2 bases and J dropped 0 bases, with 8 bases sitting between them. Germline CDR1 and CDR2: SNHLY and FYNNEI. The CDR3 length is 15 residues. CDR3 sequence reads: CASSEQLGSNQPQHF. The CDR3 bases are TGTGCCAGCAGTGAACAGCTCGGTAGCAATCAGCCCCAGCATTTT. The whole variable domain, filled in from reference TRBV2 and TRBJ1-5, reads EPEVTQTPSHQVTQMGQEVILRCVPISNHLYFYWYRQILGQKVEFLVSFYNNEISEKSEIFDDQFSVERPDGSNFTLKIRSTKLEDSAMYFCASSEQLGSNQPQHFGDGTRLSIL.

The rearrangement links TRBV6-5 to TRBJ1-5; possible D gene TRBD1, 5 bases. Germline values: CDR1 MNHEY, CDR2 SVGAGI. Between the trimmed V and J ends, which lost 5 bases and 0 bases, there was a span of 11 bases. This CDR3 contains 15 residues. DNA for the CDR3: TGTGCCAGCAGTCCGGGACCGCCTAGCAATCAGCCCCAGCATTTT. It yields the protein CASSPGPPSNQPQHF.

The chain recombines TRBV5-1 with TRBJ2-5; 12 nucleotides align to TRBD1. This CDR3 is 15 amino acids long. The V and J ends lost 3 bases and 4 bases, in that order; junction bases with no gene match: 4. The germline CDR1 and CDR2 sequences are SGHRS and YFSETQ. This CDR3 is CASSSGTGGGETQYF. The CDR3 coding sequence is TGCGCCAGCAGCTCCGGGACAGGGGGCGGAGAGACCCAGTACTTC. Looking up the rest from reference TRBV5-1 and TRBJ2-5 gives the full variable domain: KAGVTQTPRYLIKTRGQQVTLSCSPISGHRSVSWYQQTPGQGLQFLFEYFSETQRNKGNFPGRFSGRQFSNSRSEMNVSTLELGDSALYLCASSSGTGGGETQYFGPGTRLLVL.

This chain links TRBV7-2 with TRBJ1-3, with D perhaps matching TRBD1 (5 bases). This CDR3 comprises 16 residues. The germline CDR1 and CDR2 sequences are SGHTA and FQGNSA. Trimming took 2 bases from V and 1 from J, leaving 12 bases between them. The CDR3 is CASSLMGEVSGNTIYF. In DNA form, the CDR3 reads TGTGCCAGCAGCTTAATGGGGGAAGTGTCTGGAAACACCATATATTTT.

This clone was counted a single time. V gene TRBV7-6 combines with J gene TRBJ2-3, with TRBD2 matching 11 bases. The CDR3 covers 16 residues. J was trimmed by 4 bases and V by 5 bases; bases with no gene match: 8. Germline V gives CDR1 SGHVS, CDR2 FNYEAQ. The CDR3 is CASSPNSGGAADTQYF. CDR3 nucleotide sequence: TGTGCCAGCAGCCCCAATAGCGGGGGGGCCGCAGATACGCAGTATTTT.

A note on this clone: Other DNA sequences from this sample encode an identical CDR3 as well. The rearrangement uses TRBV9 and TRBJ2-2; D gene ambiguous. Germline CDR1 is SGDLS and CDR2 is YYNGEE. The CDR3 extends over 14 amino acids. V lost 0 bases and J 4 bases, leaving 7 bases between the germline ends. CDR3 DNA: TGTGCCAGCAGCGTAGGGGGTTTCACCGGGGAGCTGTTTTTT. Translation: CASSVGGFTGELFF.

CDR3 sequence: CAEASGGDLQYF. In DNA, the CDR3 is TGTGCCGAGGCATCGGGGGGCGATCTTCAGTACTTC. The rearrangement links TRBV5-8 to TRBJ2-4; possibly TRBD2 for D (7 bases). Germline V gene sequence: CDR1 SGHTS, CDR2 YDEGEE. This CDR3 has 12 amino acids. V was shortened by 10 bases and J by 11 bases, with 19 bases between the two germline ends. Full variable domain (rest looked up from reference TRBV5-8 and TRBJ2-4): EAGVTQSPTHLIKTRGQQATLRCSPISGHTSVYWYQQALGLGLQFLLWYDEGEERNRGNFPPRFSGRQFPNYSSELNVNALELEDSALYLCAEASGGDLQYFGAGTRLSVL.

The rearrangement joins TRBV6-6 to TRBJ1-5, with D perhaps TRBD1 (5 bases). With 2 bases removed from V and 4 bases from J, the gap between germline ends came to 6 bases. CDR1 is MNHNY and CDR2 is SVGAGI in the germline V gene (reference sequence). CDR3 size: 13 residues. The CDR3 reads CASSYGGNQPQHF. CDR3 nucleotide sequence: TGTGCCAGCAGTTACGGGGGGAATCAGCCCCAGCATTTT.

The chain joins TRBV6-1 to TRBJ1-2; no clear D gene. Germline V gene lookup returns CDR1 MNHNS and CDR2 SASEGT. The CDR3 is 15 residues long. The V and J ends lost 0 bases and 4 bases respectively, with 12 bases between them. In nucleotides, the CDR3 is TGTGCCAGCAGTGAAGCGTCGAAGGAGGGCTATGGCTACACCTTC. Protein sequence: CASSEASKEGYGYTF.

This rearrangement joins TRBV7-2 to TRBJ1-2; D is possibly TRBD1 (6 bases). Germline CDR1 and CDR2: SGHTA and FQGNSA. This CDR3 has 16 amino acids. Between the trimmed V and J ends, which lost 2 bases and 5 bases, there was a span of 18 bases. CDR3 bases: TGTGCCAGCAGCTTATTTGTAGCGGACAGTGCTTATGGCTACACCTTC. Translating it yields CASSLFVADSAYGYTF.

The V and J genes are TRBV5-6 and TRBJ1-6, with D possibly being TRBD1 (5 bases). Germline V gene data show CDR1 as SGHDT and CDR2 as YYEEEE. V was pared by 2 bases and J by 8 bases, with 8 bases between. The CDR3 spans 13 residues. The CDR3 DNA reads as TGTGCCAGCAGCTTTGCGGGGGATTCACCCCTCCACTTT. Translated, it gives CASSFAGDSPLHF.

The chain is built from TRBV6-1 and TRBJ1-1; D remains unclear. The germline CDR1 and CDR2 sequences are MNHNS and SASEGT. V was shortened by 2 bases and J by 4 bases, with 8 bases between the two germline ends. The CDR3 is 13 amino acids. The CDR3 protein is CASSENPITEAFF. CDR3 nucleotide sequence: TGTGCCAGCAGTGAAAATCCGATCACTGAAGCTTTCTTT.

The chain has TRBV7-9 and TRBJ2-6; TRBD1 might be the D (6 bases). The CDR3 covers 16 residues. V lost 5 bases and J 0 bases, leaving 11 bases between the germline ends. CDR1 and CDR2 (germline): SEHNR, FQNEAQ (reference sequence). CDR3: CASSRDTHSGANVLTF. CDR3 DNA sequence: TGTGCCAGCAGCCGGGACACCCACTCTGGGGCCAACGTCCTGACTTTC.

This clone turned up a few times. The gene calls are TRBV7-2 and TRBJ2-1; 8 bases are shared with TRBD1. J lost 5 bases, V lost 5 bases, and 5 bases had no gene match. The CDR3 runs to 14 residues. Germline V gene lookup returns CDR1 SGHTA and CDR2 FQGNSA. The CDR3 spells CASSPGQGHNEQFF. In DNA form, the CDR3 reads TGTGCCAGCAGCCCCGGACAGGGCCACAATGAGCAGTTCTTC.

The chain joins TRBV4-3 to TRBJ2-2; D may be TRBD1 or TRBD2 (6 bases each). From germline, CDR1 is LGHNA and CDR2 YSLEER. Trimming took off 2 bases at V and 4 bases at J, with 14 bases between the two ends. This CDR3 has 16 amino acids. The CDR3 loop reads CASSQIQGAGTGELFF. CDR3 DNA: TGCGCCAGCAGCCAAATACAGGGAGCGGGCACCGGGGAGCTGTTTTTT.

V and J are TRBV5-1 and TRBJ2-2; possibly TRBD1 or TRBD2 for D (5 bases each). This CDR3 has 15 amino acids. CDR1 is SGHRS and CDR2 is YFSETQ in the germline V gene. The V end lost 0 bases, the J end lost 6 bases, and 12 bases lay between the germline ends. The CDR3 DNA reads TGCGCCAGCAGCTTGGAGTACGGGGCCCCCGGGGAGCTGTTTTTT. Translation: CASSLEYGAPGELFF.